These T cell receptor beta chains were read from a single sample in a study of shared clonotypes between healthy human individuals. Sequencing was performed with immunoSEQ multiplex PCR; in TCRdb, only in-frame clones are kept and a portion is missing. The sample lists 2 million to 2.5 million clones, almost 96% occurring once. Sequenced input: naive CD4+ T cells sorted from blood. These receptors came from a man younger than 35 in good health. Both conserved end residues are trimmed from each CDR3. Each record gives: V gene, J gene, CDR3 protein.

V: TRBV7-2; J: TRBJ1-6; CDR3: ASSLVPRGGRGRNSPLH
V: TRBV7-9; J: TRBJ1-1; CDR3: ASSLDRWATEAF
V: TRBV19; J: TRBJ2-3; CDR3: ASSALGDTQY
V: TRBV2; J: TRBJ1-1; CDR3: ASSDLGRGTEAF
V: TRBV20-1; J: TRBJ2-7; CDR3: SASDDYEQY
V: TRBV29-1; J: TRBJ2-1; CDR3: SVHSDRGYDEQF
V: TRBV10-3; J: TRBJ2-4; CDR3: AISPSGLAKNIQY
V: TRBV28; J: TRBJ2-5; CDR3: ASSQAKETQY
V: TRBV2; J: TRBJ2-5; CDR3: ASSSNSGRETQY
V: TRBV19; J: TRBJ1-2; CDR3: ASSIQTRTGEVT
V: TRBV7-8; J: TRBJ2-7; CDR3: ASSLGHPGFTPEQY
V: TRBV5-1; J: TRBJ1-1; CDR3: ASSWQGGQRGTEAF
V: TRBV4-1; J: TRBJ2-1; CDR3: ASSPQEDSYNEQF
V: TRBV7-2; J: TRBJ2-2; CDR3: ASSLVYGGELF
V: TRBV4-2; J: TRBJ2-2; CDR3: ASSLMATSGGYFANTGELF
V: TRBV5-1; J: TRBJ1-3; CDR3: ASSPQGAGNTIY
V: TRBV7-9; J: TRBJ1-2; CDR3: ASSLSSSRTGLGYGYT
V: TRBV5-1; J: TRBJ2-5; CDR3: ASSNPHRGDQETQY
V: TRBV5-5; J: TRBJ2-1; CDR3: ASSPPQGRNEQF
V: TRBV7-8; J: TRBJ1-6; CDR3: ASSTGQGFNSPLH
V: TRBV11-1; J: TRBJ2-7; CDR3: ASSLRTGGPYEQY
V: TRBV6-1; J: TRBJ1-4; CDR3: ASSERSSNEKLF
V: TRBV2; J: TRBJ2-4; CDR3: ASSIQGAPKNIQY
V: TRBV11-2; J: TRBJ2-5; CDR3: ASSPLGGAETQY
V: TRBV4-3; J: TRBJ2-1; CDR3: ASSLLQGNEQF
V: TRBV6-1; J: TRBJ2-1; CDR3: ASSEEKAGGREQF
V: TRBV18; J: TRBJ1-5; CDR3: ASSPGNSNQPQH